This T cell receptor (beta chain) was documented in a study of shared clonotypes between healthy human individuals. Germline assignment: CDR1 MNHEY and CDR2 SMNVEV (reference sequence). V gave up 5 bases and J gave up 7 bases, with 23 bases separating them. The CDR3 has 16 residues. For this clone: Antigen unknown.

Study-level findings and limits: Limited genetic and exposure-history diversity came from having few donors. Donor clonotype sharing was expected to depend on sequencing depth.

Using immunoSEQ multiplex PCR, the repertoire was profiled, and TCRdb retains in-frame clones only, with some absent. The top ten clones hold more than 0.1% of a sample with 2,100,000 or so clones, approximately 96% of them seen once. Adults of Caucasian background living in Nashville, Tennessee made up all donors. V and J are TRBV27 and TRBJ2-5; possible D gene TRBD1, 6 bases. The source is a man aged 18 to 35 in good health. The sequencing input was naive CD4+ T cells sorted from blood. Subset specified: CD45RA+ positively selected. Written as DNA, the CDR3 is TGTGCCAGCAGTCCCGACAGGTCCGGAAGGTTGGCGACCCAGTACTTC. It yields the protein CASSPDRSGRLATQYF.